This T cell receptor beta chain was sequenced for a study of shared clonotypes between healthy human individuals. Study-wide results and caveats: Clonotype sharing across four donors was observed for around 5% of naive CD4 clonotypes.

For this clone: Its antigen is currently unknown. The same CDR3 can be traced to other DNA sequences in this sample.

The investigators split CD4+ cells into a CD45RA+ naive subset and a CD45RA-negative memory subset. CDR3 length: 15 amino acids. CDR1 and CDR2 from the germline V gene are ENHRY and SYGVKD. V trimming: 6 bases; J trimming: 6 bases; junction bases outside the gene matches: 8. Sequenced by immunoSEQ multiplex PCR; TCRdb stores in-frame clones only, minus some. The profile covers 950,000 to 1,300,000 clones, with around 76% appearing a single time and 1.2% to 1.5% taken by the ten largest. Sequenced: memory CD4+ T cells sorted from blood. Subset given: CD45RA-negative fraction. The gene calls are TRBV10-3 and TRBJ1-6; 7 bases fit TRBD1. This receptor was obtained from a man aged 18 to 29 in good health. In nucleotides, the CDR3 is TGTGCCATCAGCGAGCTTGGGACAGCTAATTCACCCCTCCACTTT. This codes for CAISELGTANSPLHF.